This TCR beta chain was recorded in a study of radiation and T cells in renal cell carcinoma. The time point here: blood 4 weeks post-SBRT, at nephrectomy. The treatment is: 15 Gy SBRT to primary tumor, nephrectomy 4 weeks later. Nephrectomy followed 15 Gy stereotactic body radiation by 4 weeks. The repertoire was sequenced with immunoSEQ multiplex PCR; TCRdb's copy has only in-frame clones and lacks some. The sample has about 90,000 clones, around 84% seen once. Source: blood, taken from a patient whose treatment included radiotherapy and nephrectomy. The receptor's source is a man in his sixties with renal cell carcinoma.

This chain's CDR3 is CASSLVRDGRKYF. CDR3 in DNA: TGCGCCAGCAGCTTGGTACGCGACGGGAGGAAGTACTTC. V gene TRBV5-1 combines with J gene TRBJ2-7, with 7 bases that match TRBD2. Trimming at V came to 0 bases and at J to 11 bases, leaving 8 bases not matched to a gene. This CDR3 comprises 13 residues. Germline assignment: CDR1 SGHRS and CDR2 YFSETQ.